These T cell receptor beta chains were read from a single sample in a study of blood T cell repertoires in COVID-19. Sequenced by immunoSEQ multiplex PCR; TCRdb stores in-frame clones only, minus some. In the table there are 150,000 to 200,000 clones, 85% to 90% of which are singletons. Sequenced material: peripheral blood. These receptors came from a woman aged 60-70 years with acute or convalescent COVID-19. Both conserved end residues are trimmed from each CDR3.

>TRBV6-5|TRBJ1-2
ASIRDSSSYGYT
>TRBV5-4|TRBJ2-7
ASSLTGLSYEQY
>TRBV3-1/TRBV3-2|TRBJ2-3
ASSRTTHTTDTQY
>TRBV2|TRBJ1-6
ASRLQGAYNSPLH
>TRBV28|TRBJ2-2
ASSEGNTGELF
>TRBV18|TRBJ2-5
ASSRNEGNQETQY
>TRBV5-8|TRBJ2-5
ASSSYLTGGKETQY
>TRBV7-9|TRBJ1-4
ASSPDDRGENEKLF
>TRBV5-1|TRBJ2-1
ASSTGQGIYNEQF
>TRBV28|TRBJ1-4
ASRGGQVGEKLF
>TRBV24-1|TRBJ1-4
ASKAVGLSNEKLF
>TRBV5-4|TRBJ1-1
ASSRNSEAF
>TRBV7-3|TRBJ2-1
ASSPLPSLSYNEQF
>TRBV5-1|TRBJ1-6
ASRGQNSPLH
>TRBV24-1|TRBJ1-2
ATSGDRGGYGYT
>TRBV5-6|TRBJ1-3
ASSLGLQGFSGNTIY
>TRBV9|TRBJ2-1
ASSVSSGRENEQF
>TRBV5-4|TRBJ2-2
ASFRGPNTGELF
>TRBV6-5|TRBJ2-1
ASSKTSGINEQF
>TRBV3-1/TRBV3-2|TRBJ2-3
ASSQTSGHTDTQY
>TRBV6-5|TRBJ2-1
ASQPGSGGYNEQF
>TRBV9|TRBJ2-1
ASSVSNNEQF
>TRBV5-1|TRBJ2-5
ASSLGQSQETQY
>TRBV30|TRBJ2-1
AWSVQANSYNEQF
>TRBV20-1|TRBJ2-3
SASSGANTDTQY
>TRBV15|TRBJ1-5
ATSALNRGYNQPQH
>TRBV6-5|TRBJ1-6
ATRQGAQLSSPLH
>TRBV19|TRBJ1-1
ASSMGPGQGVTEAF
>TRBV7-9|TRBJ2-3
AGVKRRTDTQY
>TRBV14|TRBJ1-3
ASSQGQGYAGNTIY
>TRBV29-1|TRBJ2-3
SVESSGRADTQY
>TRBV29-1|TRBJ1-2
SVDDGAVLGGYT
>TRBV6-1|TRBJ1-5
ASSEALRGGGQPQH
>TRBV19|TRBJ2-2
ASRTSGRAAGELF
>TRBV6-5|TRBJ1-2
ASSFRDWRYGYT
>TRBV6-5|TRBJ1-5
ASSQGDVSNQPQH
>TRBV27|TRBJ1-2
ASSFGGRDRYGYT
>TRBV28|TRBJ2-1
ASSLQGLAGGSRF
>TRBV5-4|TRBJ1-1
ASSLDQGKTEAF